This entry concerns a single T cell receptor (beta chain). Antigen unknown. This sample was taken from a study of T-cell memory formation after mild COVID-19. General observations from the study: Later expanders leaned toward CD4+, whereas clones contracting from day 15 to 85 were balanced CD4/CD8. Specificity for SARS-CoV-2 was not confirmed among the second-wave clones peaking on day 37. For contracting clones, CD4+ ones sat mainly in CM and EM, CD8+ in EMRA.

Constant-segment primers served in 5'RACE that generated TCR alpha and TCR beta cDNA libraries bearing sample barcodes and UMIs. MiXCR, applied by TCRdb to the 5' RACE reads, yields one record per CDR3 protein. The table lists 470,000 or so distinct CDR3 sequences, more than 15% of them singletons. The receptor comes from a man younger than 35 who had mild COVID-19 (a few samples of this study predate the infection). Cell type and time point are not known. Input material: PBMCs or a T cell subset sorted from them (not recorded which).

The CDR3 nucleotides are TGTGCCAGCAGCCAGGAAGCCGCAGCGAGAAGAGGCTACACCTTC. Translating it yields CASSQEAAARRGYTF. J is TRBJ1-2 and V is TRBV14; D is ambiguous. The V end was cut by 3 bases, the J end by 8 bases, with 19 bases between. CDR1 is SGHDN and CDR2 is FVKESK in the germline V gene. The CDR3 has 15 residues.